This T cell receptor (beta chain) appears in the sequencing data of a study of control samples from healthy donors and cancer patients. V gave up 5 bases and J gave up 5 bases, with 12 bases separating them. This CDR3 spans 14 amino acids. In germline, CDR1 is MNHEY, CDR2 SVGAGI. The protocol was immunoSEQ multiplex PCR, while the TCRdb copy is restricted to in-frame clones and leaves out a portion. The sample yields about 27,000 clones, approximately 91% seen once. The genes are TRBV6-5 and TRBJ1-4; D perhaps matches TRBD1 (6 bases). The TCR originated in a man in his fifties with lung cancer. The sequenced sample consisted of PBMCs. The CDR3 region has the DNA TGTGCCAGCAGTCGACAGGCCCCGAATGAAAAACTGTTTTTT. Protein product: CASSRQAPNEKLFF.